This T cell receptor beta chain was recorded in a study of blood T cell repertoires in COVID-19. As for the study in general: Acute and convalescent COVID-19 specimens originated in the United States, Italy and Spain. T cells, B-cell-depleted T cells, or PBMCs provided the cDNA or gDNA that served as material.

How the authors handled the data: Counts of nucleated cells, estimated from reference gene primer amplification, were obtained. Clones were read by immunoSEQ multiplex PCR, and TCRdb kept only the in-frame ones, dropping some. Clone size and V and J calls were adopted from that table, with D and trimming inferred from the DNA. The data hold under 100,000 clones, with 92% observed a single time. Trimming pared 5 bases from V and 2 bases from J, leaving 13 bases between. Germline CDR1 is MNHEY and CDR2 is SMNVEV (reference sequence). The CDR3 sequence is 15 residues long. The origin of this receptor is a woman in her sixties with active COVID-19. Sample: peripheral blood. The chain employs TRBV27 and TRBJ2-1; D not certain. For the CDR3, the DNA is TGTGCCAGCAGTCCAGGCGACACCGCCTACAATGAGCAGTTCTTC. It codes for CASSPGDTAYNEQFF.